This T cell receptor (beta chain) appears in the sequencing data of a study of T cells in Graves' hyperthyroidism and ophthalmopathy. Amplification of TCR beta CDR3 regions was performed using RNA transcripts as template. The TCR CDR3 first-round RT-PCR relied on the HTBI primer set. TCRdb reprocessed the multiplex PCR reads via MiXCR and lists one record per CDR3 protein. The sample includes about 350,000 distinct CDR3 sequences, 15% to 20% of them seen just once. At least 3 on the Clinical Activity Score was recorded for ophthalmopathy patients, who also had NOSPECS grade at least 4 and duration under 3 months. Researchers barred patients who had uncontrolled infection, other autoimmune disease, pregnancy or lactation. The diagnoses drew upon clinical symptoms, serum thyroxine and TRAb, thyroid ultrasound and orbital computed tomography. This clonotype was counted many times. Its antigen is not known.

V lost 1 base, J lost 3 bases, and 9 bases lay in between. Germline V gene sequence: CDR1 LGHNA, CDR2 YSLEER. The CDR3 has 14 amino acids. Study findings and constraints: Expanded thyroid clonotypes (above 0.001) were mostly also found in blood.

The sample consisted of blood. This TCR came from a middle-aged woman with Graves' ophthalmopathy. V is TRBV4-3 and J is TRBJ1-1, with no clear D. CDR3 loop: CASSQVFGDTEAFF. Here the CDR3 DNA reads TGCGCCAGCAGCCAAGTATTCGGGGACACTGAAGCTTTCTTT.